This T cell receptor (beta chain) was retrieved from a study of T-cell memory formation after mild COVID-19. For the study at large: Largely donor-specific sequence clusters came from two donors. Study outcomes and limitations: Most CD4+ clones that shrank were in CM and EM, while CD8+ ones turned up in EMRA. Some clones that responded were present in memory (sampled pre-infection), which suggests cross-reactive memory joined.

In regard to this clonotype: Its specificity is unknown.

TCR alpha and TCR beta cDNA libraries carrying sample barcodes and UMIs came from 5'RACE with constant-segment primers. TCRdb analysed the 5' RACE reads with MiXCR anew, one entry per CDR3 protein. The sample consists of about 180,000 distinct CDR3 sequences, roughly 20% of them appearing once. Looked up from germline, CDR1 is SGHRS and CDR2 is YFSETQ. The CDR3 loop spans 12 amino acids. Trimming removed 6 bases at V and 1 base at J, with 6 bases between. Sequenced sample: PBMCs or a T cell subset sorted from them (not recorded which). The origin of this receptor is a man between 18 and 29 years old who had mild COVID-19 (a few samples of this study predate the infection). Cell type and time point are not known. The chain has TRBV5-1 and TRBJ2-3; D is uncertain. The CDR3 DNA reads as TGCGCCAGCAAATTAGGCACAGATACGCAGTATTTT. This encodes CASKLGTDTQYF.